Following are 23 T cell receptor beta chains from one sample sequenced in a study of blood T cells in healthy people across ages. Next came a second PCR, run for about 7 to 12 cycles, which used a sample-barcoded 5' primer along with a J-beta primer mix. TCRdb reprocessed the 5' RACE reads via MiXCR and lists one record per CDR3 protein. The sample records about 750,000 distinct CDR3 sequences, roughly 50% being singletons. The sample consisted of blood. These receptors were obtained from a man older than 75 in good health.

This clonotype turned up a few times. The chain recombines TRBV5-1 with TRBJ2-1; 11 nucleotides line up with TRBD2. This CDR3 is built from 17 residues. V was pared by 4 bases and J by 3 bases, with 9 bases of the junction left unmatched. Germline-derived CDR1 and CDR2 are SGHRS and YFSETQ. CDR3 DNA: TGCGCCAGCAGCAGAACCGTAGCGGGAGGGGGCTACAATGAGCAGTTCTTC. This codes for CASSRTVAGGGYNEQFF.

The chain recombines TRBV2 with TRBJ2-5; D call uncertain. CDR1 and CDR2 from the germline V gene are SNHLY and FYNNEI. The CDR3 runs to 13 residues. The V end was cut by 3 bases, the J end by 2 bases, with 7 bases between. CDR3 sequence (DNA): TGTGCCAGCAGTGACTCTGAGCAAGAGACCCAGTACTTC. It codes for CASSDSEQETQYF.

The chain employs TRBV5-1 and TRBJ2-5, with TRBD2 matching 14 bases. J gave up 2 bases and V 1 base, and 4 bases lay outside the gene matches. Germline values: CDR1 SGHRS, CDR2 YFSETQ. The CDR3 is 17 amino acids. DNA for the CDR3: TGCGCCAGCAGCTTGCCTGGACTAGCGGGAGGTCAAGAGACCCAGTACTTC. This translates into CASSLPGLAGGQETQYF.

This clonotype was picked up a small number of times. The chain uses TRBV7-9 and TRBJ2-1; D may be TRBD2 (7 bases). Trimming cost V 5 bases and J 8 bases, with 13 bases left between them. The germline V gene has CDR1 SEHNR and CDR2 FQNEAQ (reference sequence). The CDR3 contains 13 residues. The CDR3, as DNA: TGTGCCAGCAGCAGTGGGGGGGCGCATGAGCAGTTCTTC. Its protein product is CASSSGGAHEQFF.

The V call is TRBV27, the J call TRBJ2-1; possible D gene TRBD2, 6 bases. Deletions cut 6 bases from V and 5 bases from J, with 14 bases between. The CDR3 contains 14 residues. Germline V gene lookup returns CDR1 MNHEY and CDR2 SMNVEV (reference sequence). The CDR3 nucleotides are TGTGCCAGCAGCGGAGGGGTGAAAAACAATGAGCAGTTCTTC. Translation: CASSGGVKNNEQFF.

V usage is TRBV12-3 or TRBV12-4 and J usage is TRBJ2-7; 11 bases are a match to TRBD2. The V segment lost 7 bases and the J segment 1 base; nucleotides outside the gene matches: 6. The CDR3 is 15 amino acids. The CDR3 bases are TGTGCCAGCACAACGACTAGCGGGATTTCCTACGAGCAGTACTTC. Translating it yields CASTTTSGISYEQYF.

This rearrangement joins TRBV27 to TRBJ2-7; 14 bases are shared with TRBD2. The germline V gene has CDR1 MNHEY and CDR2 SMNVEV (reference sequence). Losses at the gene ends were 10 bases for V and 4 bases for J; bases not matched to a gene: 3. The CDR3 sequence is 13 residues long. The CDR3, as DNA: TGTGCCACCAGGACTAGCGGGAGGTACGAGCAGTACTTC. Its translation is CATRTSGRYEQYF.

This chain links TRBV20-1 with TRBJ1-4; 8 nucleotides align to TRBD1. The CDR3 sequence is 13 residues long. Germline CDR1 DFQATT, CDR2 SNEGSKA (reference sequence). Trimming at V came to 1 base and at J to 7 bases, leaving 2 bases not matched to a gene. Here the CDR3 reads CSARAGGVEKLFF. The CDR3 region has the DNA TGCAGTGCTAGAGCAGGGGGCGTTGAAAAACTGTTTTTT.

This clonotype was counted at least ten times. The junction and the germline gene differ at one end; a read error may be behind it. The chain joins TRBV5-1 to TRBJ2-1, with 7 bases lining up with TRBD2. This CDR3 comprises 16 residues. CDR1 and CDR2 (germline): SGHRS, YFSETQ. DNA of the CDR3: TGTGCCAGCAGTTTGGGTGGCGGGAGCTCCTACAATGAGCAGTTCTTC. It codes for CASSLGGGSSYNEQFF.

This clonotype was seen more than once but under ten times. The V gene is TRBV5-5, the J gene TRBJ2-7; D may be TRBD2 (7 bases). This CDR3 has 15 amino acids. V dropped 6 bases and J dropped 6 bases, with 22 bases sitting between them. CDR1 and CDR2 (germline): SGHKS, YYEKEE (reference sequence). The CDR3 sequence is CASTTSGGLVGEQYF. CDR3 nucleotides: TGTGCCAGCACCACCTCCGGGGGGCTTGTCGGCGAGCAGTACTTC.

This clonotype appeared a few times. The genes are TRBV15 and TRBJ1-2; D might be TRBD1 (6 bases). The CDR3 is 16 amino acids. The germline V gene encodes CDR1 LNHNV and CDR2 YYDKDF (reference sequence). With 5 bases removed from V and 3 bases from J, the gap between germline ends came to 19 bases. CDR3 DNA sequence: TGTGCCACCAGCCACTCCTACAGGGAGATGGACTATGGCTACACCTTC. Amino acid sequence: CATSHSYREMDYGYTF. Full variable domain (outside the CDR3, taken from reference TRBV15 and TRBJ1-2): DAMVIQNPRYQVTQFGKPVTLSCSQTLNHNVMYWYQQKSSQAPKLLFHYYDKDFNNEADTPDNFQSRRPNTSFCFLDIRSPGLGDTAMYLCATSHSYREMDYGYTFGSGTRLTVV.

The chain combines TRBV18 with TRBJ2-3; perhaps D is TRBD1 or TRBD2 (5 bases each). The CDR3 contains 14 residues. The V and J ends lost 0 bases and 4 bases respectively, with 8 bases between them. CDR1 is KGHSH and CDR2 is LQKENI in the germline V gene. CDR3 nucleotides: TGTGCCAGCTCACCACCGGGGGTCCCAGATACGCAGTATTTT. This translates into CASSPPGVPDTQYF.

This sequence joins TRBV29-1 and TRBJ1-2, with 9 positions matching TRBD1. The germline CDR1 and CDR2 sequences are SQVTM and ANQGSEA. The CDR3 runs 13 residues. With V trimmed by 7 bases and J by 6 bases, 9 bases remained unmatched. The CDR3 DNA reads TGCAGCGCCCAAGGCGGGGACAGGGATGGCTACACCTTC. This encodes CSAQGGDRDGYTF. Drawing the rest from reference TRBV29-1 and TRBJ1-2, the complete variable domain is SAVISQKPSRDICQRGTSLTIQCQVDSQVTMMFWYRQQPGQSLTLIATANQGSEATYESGFVIDKFPISRPNLTFSTLTVSNMSPEDSSIYLCSAQGGDRDGYTFGSGTRLTVV.

The count of this clonotype is one. For the CDR3, the DNA is TGTGCCAGCAGCCGTCGACAGGGAACCCAAGAGACCCAGTACTTC. This encodes CASSRRQGTQETQYF. The chain has TRBV3-1 and TRBJ2-5, with 7 positions matching TRBD1. Germline CDR1 LGHDT, CDR2 YNNKEL (reference sequence). The CDR3 consists of 15 residues. The trim removed 4 bases at V and 1 base at J, leaving 6 bases unmatched.

The chain links TRBV7-3 to TRBJ2-3; D remains unclear. This CDR3 comprises 14 residues. Germline V gene lookup returns CDR1 SGHTA and CDR2 FQGTGA. V lost 1 base, J lost 2 bases, and 7 bases lay in between. The CDR3 sequence is CASSLKGDTDTQYF. DNA of the CDR3: TGTGCCAGCAGCTTAAAAGGAGACACAGATACGCAGTATTTT.

There are a few counts of this clonotype. The chain carries TRBV29-1 and TRBJ2-4; a weak D match, TRBD1 (5 bases). Trimming removed 3 bases at V and 0 bases at J, with 12 bases between. The CDR3 loop spans 15 amino acids. Germline CDR1 and CDR2: SQVTM and ANQGSEA. CDR3 loop: CSVETGALAKNIQYF. The CDR3 nucleotides read TGCAGCGTTGAGACTGGGGCCCTAGCCAAAAACATTCAGTACTTC. Combining the CDR3 with reference TRBV29-1 and TRBJ2-4 gives the whole variable domain SAVISQKPSRDICQRGTSLTIQCQVDSQVTMMFWYRQQPGQSLTLIATANQGSEATYESGFVIDKFPISRPNLTFSTLTVSNMSPEDSSIYLCSVETGALAKNIQYFGAGTRLSVL.

This clonotype has only a few counts. The genes are TRBV5-6 and TRBJ2-7; D is undetermined. Matching the DNA end better, TRBJ2-5 makes the J call doubtful. Germline lookup yields CDR1 SGHDT and CDR2 YYEEEE. The length of the CDR3 is 14 residues. CDR3 sequence: CASSLGINGETQYF. The CDR3 bases are TGTGCCAGCAGCTTGGGAATCAACGGGGAGACCCAGTACTTC.

The chain has TRBV10-3 and TRBJ2-5; D possibly corresponds to TRBD1 (6 bases). The germline gives CDR1 ENHRY, CDR2 SYGVKD. V shed 6 bases and J shed 0 bases, with 8 bases lying between them. The CDR3 has 13 amino acids. CDR3 residues: CAIRGDNQETQYF. The CDR3 DNA follows: TGTGCCATCAGAGGGGACAACCAAGAGACCCAGTACTTC.

The genes are TRBV28 and TRBJ2-4; 11 positions match TRBD1. The CDR3 is 15 residues long. The V segment lost 5 bases and the J segment 7 bases; nucleotides outside the gene matches: 7. Germline-derived CDR1 and CDR2 are MDHEN and SYDVKM. In DNA form, the CDR3 reads TGTGCCAGCAGTGTGCCCGGGACAGGGGGGAACATTCAGTACTTC. It codes for CASSVPGTGGNIQYF.

V and J are TRBV7-9 and TRBJ1-1; TRBD1 matches at 9 bases. With V trimmed by 1 base and J by 5 bases, 8 bases remained unmatched. Germline assignment: CDR1 SEHNR and CDR2 FQNEAQ (reference sequence). CDR3 length equals 16 residues. As DNA, the CDR3 is TGTGCCAGCAGCTTAGGGTACAGGGGGCGCAGGACTGAAGCTTTCTTT. Its translation: CASSLGYRGRRTEAFF.

J is TRBJ2-1 and V is TRBV7-2; TRBD2 matches 13 bases. Germline values: CDR1 SGHTA, CDR2 FQGNSA. V gave up 1 base and J gave up 5 bases; unmatched junction bases: 8. This CDR3 region has 18 residues. CDR3 sequence reads: CASSLGLGLAGVDNEQFF. The CDR3 nucleotides read TGTGCCAGCAGCTTAGGTTTAGGACTAGCGGGAGTCGACAATGAGCAGTTCTTC.

This clonotype appeared a single time. An end of the junction does not agree with germline; a read error may underlie this. Written as DNA, the CDR3 is TGCGCCAGCAGCCGGGACAGTGTCTATGGCCACACCTTC. Translation gives CASSRDSVYGHTF. The chain has TRBV6-5 and TRBJ1-2, with TRBD1 matching 7 bases. The germline CDR1 and CDR2 sequences are MNHEY and SVGAGI. The CDR3 has 13 amino acids.

The J gene is TRBJ1-2, the V gene TRBV9; D gene ambiguous. V lost 0 bases, J lost 4 bases, and 10 bases lay in between. The length of the CDR3 is 14 residues. The V gene's germline CDR1 is SGDLS and CDR2 YYNGEE. DNA of the CDR3: TGTGCCAGCAGCGTAGTGCCCGACGGCTATGGCTACACCTTC. Translating gives CASSVVPDGYGYTF.